The 15 T cell receptor beta chains below come from one sample, sequenced in a study of long-term antiretroviral therapy in people with HIV. Survey-level resolution applied to immunoSEQ assay v3.0. TCRdb's table, derived via immunoSEQ multiplex PCR, lists solely in-frame clones and lacks some. The sample lists roughly 20,000 clones; about 82% were seen once. Sequenced material: unsorted PBMCs, taken roughly 4 years after starting antiretroviral therapy. These TCRs come from a man in his late teens or twenties with HIV.

This chain connects TRBV2 to TRBJ1-5; possibly TRBD1 for D (6 bases). Germline-derived CDR1 and CDR2 are SNHLY and FYNNEI. CDR3 length: 16 amino acids. With 1 base removed from V and 6 bases from J, the gap between germline ends came to 16 bases. DNA of the CDR3: TGTGCCAGCAGTGAAGTCACAGGGAATTTAGGTCAGCCCCAGCATTTT. Translating gives CASSEVTGNLGQPQHF. Full variable domain (rest looked up from reference TRBV2 and TRBJ1-5): EPEVTQTPSHQVTQMGQEVILRCVPISNHLYFYWYRQILGQKVEFLVSFYNNEISEKSEIFDDQFSVERPDGSNFTLKIRSTKLEDSAMYFCASSEVTGNLGQPQHFGDGTRLSIL.

The rearrangement uses TRBV7-8 and TRBJ1-1; D remains unclear. V gave up 2 bases and J gave up 0 bases, with 7 bases separating them. The germline CDR1 and CDR2 sequences are SGHVS and FQNEAQ. The CDR3 covers 14 residues. Here the CDR3 reads CASSLPQLNTEAFF. The CDR3 DNA reads TGTGCCAGCAGCTTACCCCAGCTGAACACTGAAGCTTTCTTT.

A few counts support this clone. The chain has TRBV19 and TRBJ1-6; D gene ambiguous. This CDR3 region has 14 residues. From germline, CDR1 is LNHDA and CDR2 SQIVND (reference sequence). The ends were cut back, 5 bases at V and 8 bases at J, with 13 bases in the middle. CDR3: CASSERGTYSPLHF. CDR3 coding DNA: TGTGCCAGTAGTGAACGGGGTACATATTCACCCCTCCACTTT.

CDR3 coding DNA: TGTGCCAGCAGTGTGGTAGCGGGTGCTGGGGCCAACGTCCTGACTTTC. This sequence encodes CASSVVAGAGANVLTF. V and J are TRBV2 and TRBJ2-6; 7 nucleotides agree with TRBD2. Germline V gene lookup returns CDR1 SNHLY and CDR2 FYNNEI. V gave up 4 bases and J gave up 2 bases; unmatched junction bases: 5. The CDR3 loop spans 16 amino acids.

The J gene is TRBJ2-5, the V gene TRBV18; weak D call: TRBD1 (6 bases). Trimming cost V 1 base and J 3 bases, with 18 bases left between them. There are 17 residues in the CDR3. CDR1 and CDR2 (germline): KGHSH, LQKENI. The CDR3 DNA follows: TGTGCCAGCTCACCACGGGTCAGGGGAAGTGCAAAAGAGACCCAGTACTTC. It codes for CASSPRVRGSAKETQYF.

The chain couples TRBV11-2 to TRBJ1-4; D unresolved. This CDR3 comprises 19 residues. The germline CDR1 and CDR2 sequences are SGHAT and FQNNGV. V was shortened by 1 base and J by 3 bases, with 21 bases between the two germline ends. CDR3 in DNA: TGTGCCAGCAGCTTAGTGCCAGTAAGGAACCTAAACCCTAATGAAAAACTGTTTTTT. As protein: CASSLVPVRNLNPNEKLFF.

The chain combines TRBV7-2 with TRBJ2-1; no firm D call. The germline V gene encodes CDR1 SGHTA and CDR2 FQGNSA. This CDR3 contains 14 residues. Between the trimmed V and J ends, which lost 5 bases and 6 bases, there was a span of 14 bases. The CDR3 protein is CASSIGAVPNEQFF. As DNA, the CDR3 is TGTGCCAGCAGCATTGGAGCTGTTCCCAATGAGCAGTTCTTC.

The chain links TRBV11-2 to TRBJ1-1; D is undetermined. Germline CDR1 and CDR2: SGHAT and FQNNGV. V lost 3 bases and J lost 2, with 7 bases in between. CDR3 size: 13 residues. The DNA of the CDR3 is TGTGCCAGCAGCTTGGGTCGAAACACTGAAGCTTTCTTT. Its protein is CASSLGRNTEAFF.

The chain combines TRBV27 with TRBJ1-5; the D is unclear. Germline assignment: CDR1 MNHEY and CDR2 SMNVEV (reference sequence). V lost 2 bases and J 6 bases, leaving 5 bases between the germline ends. The CDR3 covers 12 residues. The CDR3: CASSLVGQPQHF. Written as DNA, the CDR3 is TGTGCCAGCAGTTTAGTGGGTCAGCCCCAGCATTTT.

This clone is a singleton in its sample. The chain combines TRBV11-3 with TRBJ2-1; D not certain. Germline V lookup: CDR1 SGHNT, CDR2 YENEEA. V lost 0 bases and J lost 4, with 1 base in between. This CDR3 contains 12 residues. The DNA for the CDR3 is TGTGCCAGCAGCTTAGAGTACAATGAGCAGTTCTTC. As protein: CASSLEYNEQFF.

The J gene is TRBJ2-3, the V gene TRBV2; D is uncertain. Between the trimmed V and J ends, which lost 5 bases and 2 bases, there was a span of 26 bases. This CDR3 spans 19 amino acids. The germline gives CDR1 SNHLY, CDR2 FYNNEI. Here the CDR3 reads CASSKPPFVPQRHTDTQYF. The CDR3 nucleotides read TGTGCCAGCAGTAAACCCCCCTTTGTCCCCCAACGGCACACAGATACGCAGTATTTT.

This clone has just a few counts. The V and J genes are TRBV15 and TRBJ1-3; D not resolved. Trimming removed 1 base from V and 4 bases from J, with 20 bases in between. The CDR3 has 18 residues. Germline-derived CDR1 and CDR2 are LNHNV and YYDKDF (reference sequence). The CDR3, as DNA: TGTGCCACCAGCAGAGGATCGGTACAGAGCCAACGCGGAAACACCATATATTTT. Translation: CATSRGSVQSQRGNTIYF.

V usage is TRBV9 and J usage is TRBJ2-2; 11 bases are shared with TRBD2. The CDR3 loop spans 18 amino acids. Looked up from germline, CDR1 is SGDLS and CDR2 is YYNGEE. The V gene end was trimmed by 2 bases and the J gene end by 0 bases; junction bases not matched to a gene: 6. CDR3 region: CASSVGTSGYSNTGELFF. CDR3 DNA sequence: TGTGCCAGCAGCGTCGGGACTAGCGGCTATTCGAACACCGGGGAGCTGTTTTTT.

The chain employs TRBV27 and TRBJ1-1; D unresolved. With 3 bases removed from V and 1 base from J, the gap between germline ends came to 6 bases. This CDR3 comprises 13 residues. Germline CDR1 reads MNHEY; CDR2 reads SMNVEV (reference sequence). The CDR3 DNA reads as TGTGCCAGCAGTTTCTATCAGAACACTGAAGCTTTCTTT. Its translation is CASSFYQNTEAFF.

V and J are TRBV6-1 and TRBJ1-4, with D tentatively TRBD1 (5 bases). Germline V lookup: CDR1 MNHNS, CDR2 SASEGT. The CDR3 is 13 amino acids. V was shortened by 6 bases and J by 0 bases, with 5 bases between the two germline ends. This chain's CDR3 is CASSRATNEKLFF. CDR3 DNA: TGTGCCAGCAGCAGGGCAACTAATGAAAAACTGTTTTTT.